Shown below are 21 T cell receptor beta chains from a single sample sequenced in a study of monozygotic twins with inflammatory bowel disease. TCRdb reprocessed the 5' RACE reads; each CDR3 protein has one entry and no DNA is given. This repertoire includes 150,000 to 200,000 distinct CDR3 sequences. The specimen was blood. These receptors were collected from a human donor with ulcerative colitis or Crohn's disease, or a healthy co-twin of an affected twin (not recorded which).

The chain uses TRBV7-6 and TRBJ1-6; there is no DNA to check the TCRdb D call of TRBD1. Germline V gene sequence: CDR1 SGHVS, CDR2 FNYEAQ. The CDR3 has 17 amino acids. The CDR3 loop reads CASSFSAGAGVNSPLHF.

V and J are TRBV7-2 and TRBJ2-7. CDR3 length: 15 residues. Germline CDR1 and CDR2: SGHTA and FQGNSA. CDR3 protein: CASSFDSTPSYEQYF.

The J gene is TRBJ2-1, the V gene TRBV12-3 or TRBV12-4; the TCRdb D gene call, TRBD2, has no DNA to confirm it. The CDR3 loop spans 15 amino acids. This chain's CDR3 is CASSPTGGSVNEQFF.

This chain joins TRBV10-3 and TRBJ2-2; TCRdb proposes TRBD2, but this gene call is untestable without DNA. The V gene's germline CDR1 is ENHRY and CDR2 SYGVKD. This CDR3 is built from 18 residues. CDR3 region: CAISDGWKGEVRTGELFF.

This rearrangement joins TRBV5-5 to TRBJ1-5. CDR3 size: 13 residues. CDR1 and CDR2 (germline): SGHKS, YYEKEE (reference sequence). The CDR3 here is CASSLVQNQPQHF. Full variable domain (missing parts from reference TRBV5-5 and TRBJ1-5): DAGVTQSPTHLIKTRGQQVTLRCSPISGHKSVSWYQQVLGQGPQFIFQYYEKEERGRGNFPDRFSARQFPNYSSELNVNALLLGDSALYLCASSLVQNQPQHFGDGTRLSIL.

This chain joins TRBV6-5 and TRBJ2-1; the TRBD1 assignment by TCRdb is unverifiable without DNA. The CDR3 has 17 residues. Germline V gene lookup returns CDR1 MNHEY and CDR2 SVGAGI. CDR3 in amino acids: CASSYQTGVSSYNEQFF.

V gene TRBV18 combines with J gene TRBJ2-5; TCRdb's assignment of TRBD1 cannot be checked, as there is no DNA. CDR1 KGHSH and CDR2 LQKENI come from the germline V gene. The CDR3 runs 15 residues. The CDR3 spells CASSRKTGGVETQYF.

This chain links TRBV9 with TRBJ1-2; TCRdb designates TRBD1, a call that cannot be tested without DNA. In germline, CDR1 is SGDLS, CDR2 YYNGEE. The CDR3 is made up of 16 amino acids. CDR3 protein: CASSVQDRGSLYGYTF.

This sequence joins TRBV28 and TRBJ2-1. The germline CDR1 and CDR2 sequences are MDHEN and SYDVKM. This CDR3 is built from 12 residues. This CDR3 reads CASSPQFTEQFF.

The V and J genes are TRBV5-1 and TRBJ2-1. The CDR3 contains 13 residues. Per the germline V gene, CDR1 is SGHRS and CDR2 is YFSETQ. This CDR3 reads CASSLIGSNEQFF.

The CDR3 loop is CASSQGLAGYEQYF. J is TRBJ2-7 and V is TRBV4-3; TCRdb indicates TRBD2, and absent DNA this call remains unverified. The CDR3 sequence is 14 residues long. Germline V gives CDR1 LGHNA, CDR2 YSLEER.

This sequence joins TRBV10-3 and TRBJ1-2; TCRdb reports TRBD1, a call that lacks DNA to check it against. This CDR3 spans 15 amino acids. Germline V gene lookup returns CDR1 ENHRY and CDR2 SYGVKD. This CDR3 is CAISGGTQEEYGYTF.

The chain links TRBV11-3 to TRBJ2-1; with no DNA, the TCRdb D assignment of TRBD2 cannot be verified. The CDR3 contains 16 residues. CDR1 is SGHNT and CDR2 is YENEEA in the germline V gene. CDR3 loop: CASSLDSSGYYNEQFF. The full variable domain, with the rest looked up from reference TRBV11-3 and TRBJ2-1, is EAGVVQSPRYKIIEKKQPVAFWCNPISGHNTLYWYLQNLGQGPELLIRYENEEAVDDSQLPKDRFSAERLKGVDSTLKIQPAELGDSAVYLCASSLDSSGYYNEQFFGPGTRLTVL.

This chain connects TRBV27 to TRBJ1-6; TCRdb's D gene call, TRBD1, goes unchecked for lack of DNA. Germline CDR1 MNHEY, CDR2 SMNVEV (reference sequence). This CDR3 comprises 15 residues. CDR3 protein: CASSSLRTGHSPLHF.

The chain employs TRBV28 and TRBJ2-7; the D call of TRBD1 rests on TCRdb alone, since no DNA is present to check it. This CDR3 is built from 15 residues. Germline lookup yields CDR1 MDHEN and CDR2 SYDVKM. The chain's CDR3 is CASSLRTGASGEQYF.

The chain is built from TRBV5-1 and TRBJ2-2; TCRdb outputs TRBD1, but without DNA this stays unchecked. The length of the CDR3 is 16 residues. From germline, CDR1 is SGHRS and CDR2 YFSETQ. CDR3 sequence: CASSLRTGEVTGELFF.

This rearrangement joins TRBV5-1 to TRBJ2-7. The CDR3 totals 16 residues. The V gene's germline CDR1 is SGHRS and CDR2 YFSETQ. CDR3 amino acids: CASSLDAGEMYYEQYF.

This chain links TRBV20-1 with TRBJ1-2. Germline V CDR1 and CDR2: DFQATT, SNEGSKA (reference sequence). The CDR3 sequence is 14 residues long. The CDR3 protein is CSVQILAGASGYTF.

The gene calls are TRBV20-1 and TRBJ1-2; TCRdb lists TRBD1, though no DNA is available to test this call. The CDR3 consists of 15 residues. Germline V CDR1 and CDR2: DFQATT, SNEGSKA (reference sequence). CDR3 residues: CSARPVRAANYGYTF.

The chain links TRBV7-6 to TRBJ2-1; the D call of TRBD1 rests on TCRdb alone, since no DNA is present to check it. CDR3 length equals 15 residues. Germline V lookup: CDR1 SGHVS, CDR2 FNYEAQ. The CDR3 loop reads CASSLGGTLLNEQFF.

The gene calls are TRBV12-3 or TRBV12-4 and TRBJ1-2; TCRdb's D call of TRBD1 is untestable without DNA. The length of the CDR3 is 13 residues. The CDR3 reads CASSREGTDGYTF.